The TCR beta chain under discussion was sequenced for a study of T cell responses to AZD1222 COVID-19 vaccine. TCRdb's table, derived via immunoSEQ multiplex PCR, lists solely in-frame clones and lacks some. There are around 100,000 clones in the sample; 92% occur only once, and around 1.7% lies in the top ten. V dropped 4 bases and J dropped 2 bases, with 6 bases sitting between them. CDR1 SNHLY and CDR2 FYNNEI come from the germline V gene. The CDR3 sequence is 13 residues long. This clone was recorded once. Sequences were derived from peripheral blood, sampled on day 0 of AZD1222 vaccination. The chain carries TRBV2 and TRBJ1-3; D is unclear. This TCR was sampled from an adult in good health. The CDR3 DNA follows: TGTGCCAGCAGTGTCGGGGCTGGAAACACCATATATTTT. It translates to CASSVGAGNTIYF. The variable domain in full, completed from reference TRBV2 and TRBJ1-3, reads EPEVTQTPSHQVTQMGQEVILRCVPISNHLYFYWYRQILGQKVEFLVSFYNNEISEKSEIFDDQFSVERPDGSNFTLKIRSTKLEDSAMYFCASSVGAGNTIYFGEGSWLTVV.